In its sample, the clone carrying this T cell receptor (beta chain) was seen once. The CDR3 runs to 13 residues. Germline V gives CDR1 SGHRS, CDR2 YFSETQ. The V end was cut by 7 bases, the J end by 7 bases, with 15 bases between. This entry belongs to a study of blood T cell repertoires in COVID-19. About the study: Researchers got acute and convalescent COVID-19 samples from the United States, Italy and Spain.

Some clones are missing from TCRdb's copy, which holds only in-frame ones; the method was immunoSEQ multiplex PCR. The sample yields around 240,000 clones, about 85% seen once. Sequencing was performed on peripheral blood. The J gene is TRBJ2-1, the V gene TRBV5-1, with D tentatively TRBD1 (5 bases). This clonotype originated in a man aged 35 to 55 with acute or convalescent COVID-19. The CDR3 bases are TGCGCCAGCCGAAACCTCGACAGAAATGAGCAGTTCTTC. Protein product: CASRNLDRNEQFF.